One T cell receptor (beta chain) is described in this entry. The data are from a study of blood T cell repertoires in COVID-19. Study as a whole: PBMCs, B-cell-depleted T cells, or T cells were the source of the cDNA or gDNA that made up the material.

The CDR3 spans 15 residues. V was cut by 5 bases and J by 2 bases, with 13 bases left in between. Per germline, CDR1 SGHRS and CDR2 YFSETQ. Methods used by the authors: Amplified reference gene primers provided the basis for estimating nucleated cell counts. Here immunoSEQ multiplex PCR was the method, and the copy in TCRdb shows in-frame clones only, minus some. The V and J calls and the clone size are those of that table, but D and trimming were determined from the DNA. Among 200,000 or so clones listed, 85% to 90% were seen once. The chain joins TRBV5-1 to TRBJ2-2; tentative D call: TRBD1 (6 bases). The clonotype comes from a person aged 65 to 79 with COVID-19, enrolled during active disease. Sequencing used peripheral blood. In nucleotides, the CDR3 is TGCGCCAGCAGGATCCAACAGGGTAACACCGGGGAGCTGTTTTTT. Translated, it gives CASRIQQGNTGELFF.